The sequence of this T cell receptor (beta chain) was determined in a study of blood T cell repertoires in COVID-19. Overall study: Acute and convalescent COVID-19 samples came from the United States, Italy and Spain. T cells, B-cell-depleted T cells, or PBMCs provided the cDNA or gDNA that served as material.

Original processing methods: Amplification with reference gene primers provided the estimates of nucleated cell counts. Profiled with immunoSEQ multiplex PCR; TCRdb holds only in-frame clones, not every one. V, J and clone size are taken as reported in that table, and D and trimming were inferred from the DNA itself. The profile shows about 130,000 clones, 65% to 90% of them singletons. Germline lookup yields CDR1 LNHDA and CDR2 SQIVND (reference sequence). Unmatched junction bases numbered 4, after V lost 6 bases and J lost 0 bases. The CDR3 loop spans 14 amino acids. The origin of this receptor is a man of 80 years or more with active or convalescent COVID-19. V usage is TRBV19 and J usage is TRBJ1-2; 7 bases are a match to TRBD1. The sequenced sample was peripheral blood. CDR3 sequence: CASRLGQSNYGYTF. The CDR3 DNA reads TGTGCCAGTAGATTGGGACAGTCTAACTATGGCTACACCTTC.